This T cell receptor (beta chain) was captured in a study of blood T cell repertoires in COVID-19. In its sample, this clone was seen once. This CDR3 region has 16 residues. CDR1 is MNHNY and CDR2 is SVGAGI in the germline V gene (reference sequence). V lost 6 bases to trimming and J lost 3 bases, with 21 bases between them. Only in-frame clones appear in the TCRdb table, and some are missing; sequencing was by immunoSEQ multiplex PCR. Of some 130,000 clones listed, 88% were seen once; the top ten hold about 9.4%. What was sequenced was peripheral blood. This chain uses TRBV6-6 with TRBJ2-7, with D possibly matching TRBD1 (6 bases). This TCR was sampled from a man in his fifties or sixties with acute or convalescent COVID-19. The DNA for the CDR3 is TGTGCCAGCAGAGATTTGGGTCGAAGGGGGTTCTACGAGCAGTACTTC. This encodes CASRDLGRRGFYEQYF.